The 10 T cell receptor beta chains presented below share a single source sample, sequenced in a study of cytomegalovirus exposure and HLA in healthy donors. PCR employed 60 Vbeta and 13 Jbeta primers. Clones were read by immunoSEQ multiplex PCR, and TCRdb kept only the in-frame ones, dropping some. Of 150,000 to 200,000 clones listed, more than 75% are singletons. The sequencing input was PBMCs. The receptors here all came from a young woman in good health and CMV-seropositive.

This chain joins TRBV7-9 and TRBJ2-1, with a tentative D call TRBD1 (5 bases). The CDR3 has 14 amino acids. V was shortened by 5 bases and J by 9 bases, with 17 bases between the two germline ends. The germline CDR1 and CDR2 sequences are SEHNR and FQNEAQ (reference sequence). CDR3: CASSGALSNSEQFF. The CDR3 nucleotides are TGTGCCAGCAGCGGGGCACTTTCCAATAGTGAGCAGTTCTTC.

The V call is TRBV15, the J call TRBJ1-2; 10 bases are a match to TRBD1. Looked up from germline, CDR1 is LNHNV and CDR2 is YYDKDF (reference sequence). The CDR3 loop spans 14 amino acids. With V trimmed by 1 base and J by 6 bases, 2 bases remained unmatched. The CDR3 loop reads CATSRAGTGDGYTF. In DNA, the CDR3 is TGTGCCACCAGCAGAGCCGGGACAGGGGATGGCTACACCTTC.

The chain uses TRBV27 and TRBJ1-4; D gene uncertain. The CDR3 covers 14 residues. Trimming took 5 bases from V and 0 from J, leaving 7 bases between them. CDR1 MNHEY and CDR2 SMNVEV come from the germline V gene (reference sequence). The CDR3 nucleotides read TGTGCCAGCAGTCCATTTCCAACTAATGAAAAACTGTTTTTT. Translating it yields CASSPFPTNEKLFF. The variable domain in full, completed from reference TRBV27 and TRBJ1-4, reads EAQVTQNPRYLITVTGKKLTVTCSQNMNHEYMSWYRQDPGLGLRQIYYSMNVEVTDKGDVPEGYKVSRKEKRNFPLILESPSPNQTSLYFCASSPFPTNEKLFFGSGTQLSVL.

This chain uses TRBV7-9 with TRBJ2-3; 8 bases align to TRBD2. Germline CDR1 and CDR2: SEHNR and FQNEAQ (reference sequence). V trimming: 6 bases; J trimming: 0 bases; junction bases outside the gene matches: 8. The CDR3 is 16 residues long. The CDR3 protein is CASSFLLAESTDTQYF. The CDR3 DNA reads as TGTGCCAGCAGTTTCTTACTAGCGGAGAGCACAGATACGCAGTATTTT.

J is TRBJ2-7 and V is TRBV5-1; TRBD2 aligns across 7 bases. Germline V gives CDR1 SGHRS, CDR2 YFSETQ. The CDR3 covers 15 residues. V gave up 2 bases and J gave up 3 bases; unmatched junction bases: 8. The DNA for the CDR3 is TGCGCCAGCAGCTTAAGTGGACTAGGGGACTACGAGCAGTACTTC. Its translation: CASSLSGLGDYEQYF.

The chain links TRBV27 to TRBJ2-1; D remains ambiguous. Trimming took 2 bases from V and 6 from J, leaving 8 bases between them. The CDR3 covers 13 residues. From germline, CDR1 is MNHEY and CDR2 SMNVEV (reference sequence). For the CDR3, the DNA is TGTGCCAGCAGTTTAACGGTCTCCAATGAGCAGTTCTTC. This codes for CASSLTVSNEQFF.

The chain links TRBV7-2 to TRBJ2-1; D is unresolved. Trimming removed 2 bases at V and 5 bases at J, with 10 bases between. The CDR3 length is 14 residues. Per germline, CDR1 SGHTA and CDR2 FQGNSA. Here the CDR3 reads CASSLSPVHNEQFF. DNA for the CDR3: TGTGCCAGCAGCTTATCCCCGGTCCACAATGAGCAGTTCTTC. Looking up the rest from reference TRBV7-2 and TRBJ2-1 gives the full variable domain: GAGVSQSPSNKVTEKGKDVELRCDPISGHTALYWYRQSLGQGLEFLIYFQGNSAPDKSGLPSDRFSAERTGGSVSTLTIQRTQQEDSAVYLCASSLSPVHNEQFFGPGTRLTVL.

For the CDR3, the DNA is TGTGCCAGCAGCATCCCAGGCGATATGAACACTGAAGCTTTCTTT. This sequence encodes CASSIPGDMNTEAFF. The V gene is TRBV11-2, the J gene TRBJ1-1; D call uncertain. Germline lookup yields CDR1 SGHAT and CDR2 FQNNGV. V lost 5 bases, J lost 0 bases, and 13 bases lay in between. The CDR3 length is 15 residues.

The chain has TRBV30 and TRBJ1-2, with TRBD1 matching over 7 bases. The germline gives CDR1 GTSNPN, CDR2 SVGIG (reference sequence). The V segment lost 1 base and the J segment 6 bases; nucleotides outside the gene matches: 5. The CDR3 spans 13 residues. CDR3 sequence reads: CAWSGGTEHGYTF. CDR3 sequence (DNA): TGTGCCTGGAGTGGGGGGACAGAGCATGGCTACACCTTC.

The chain carries TRBV4-3 and TRBJ2-2, with TRBD2 identical over 9 bases. V lost 8 bases to trimming and J lost 6 bases; unmatched junction nucleotides: 16. Germline CDR1 and CDR2: LGHNA and YSLEER. The CDR3 consists of 17 residues. The CDR3 here is CASARAGGPGVAGELFF. As DNA, the CDR3 is TGCGCCAGCGCTCGCGCGGGAGGGCCTGGGGTTGCCGGGGAGCTGTTTTTT.